What follows describes a single TCR beta chain. Its antigen is unidentified. This CDR3 region has 15 residues. The trim removed 1 base at V and 8 bases at J, leaving 7 bases unmatched. Germline-derived CDR1 and CDR2 are MGHRA and YSYEKL. The sample originates from a study of response to subunit inactivated influenza vaccine. Broader study findings: New T cells are recruited in small numbers by each seasonal influenza vaccination, according to the authors' suggestion.

TCRdb redid the calling of the RT-PCR reads with MiXCR, one entry per CDR3 protein. The sample has approximately 570,000 distinct CDR3 sequences, under 9% seen once. The source was PBMCs from blood, collected around 2 years after vaccination. This sequence joins TRBV4-1 and TRBJ1-2; 10 nucleotides match TRBD1. The source of this sequence is a man in his fifties or sixties who received an inactivated influenza vaccine. CDR3: CASSQVGQGILGYTF. The CDR3 DNA is TGCGCCAGCAGCCAAGTGGGACAGGGGATTTTGGGCTACACCTTC.